Listed here are 13 T cell receptor beta chains from one sample, sequenced in a study of blood T cell repertoires in COVID-19 (TCRdb year 2020). The library relied on the immunoSEQ multiplex PCR assay. TCRdb provides this immuneACCESS table in a form limited to in-frame rearrangements. Some clones are lacking; in checked studies, under half of them reflect an unresolved V gene, and why the rest are absent is not known. Within this sample are around 97,000 clones, with about 90% of them counted one time only. 5% to 7.5% of the sample is in the top ten clones. The sample taken for sequencing was peripheral blood. The receptors here all came from a human donor in a cohort sampled during active COVID-19.

This sequence joins TRBV5-1 and TRBJ1-2; D possibly corresponds to TRBD1 (6 bases). The CDR3 length is 14 residues. Trimming took off 7 bases at V and 3 bases at J, with 16 bases between the two ends. Germline CDR1 SGHRS, CDR2 YFSETQ. The CDR3 protein is CASGGRGDYYGYTF. CDR3 DNA: TGCGCCAGCGGAGGCAGGGGCGACTACTATGGCTACACCTTC.

The chain uses TRBV4-1 and TRBJ2-3, with no clear D. Per the germline V gene, CDR1 is MGHRA and CDR2 is YSYEKL. The CDR3 loop spans 15 amino acids. Trimming removed 4 bases at V and 0 bases at J, with 11 bases between. The CDR3 region is CASSPFQRSTDTQYF. Written as DNA, the CDR3 is TGCGCCAGCAGCCCCTTCCAGCGCAGCACAGATACGCAGTATTTT.

The chain recombines TRBV5-1 with TRBJ2-7; TRBD2 matches at 7 bases. The CDR3 has 15 residues. The V gene end was trimmed by 4 bases and the J gene end by 5 bases; junction bases not matched to a gene: 12. Per germline, CDR1 SGHRS and CDR2 YFSETQ. The CDR3 loop is CASSDWPGGLDEQYF. In DNA, the CDR3 is TGCGCCAGCAGCGATTGGCCGGGAGGTCTCGACGAGCAGTACTTC.

The CDR3 spells CASASQGATNEKLFF. CDR3 DNA sequence: TGTGCCAGCGCCTCCCAGGGGGCGACTAATGAAAAACTGTTTTTT. The rearrangement joins TRBV25-1 to TRBJ1-4, with 8 bases lining up with TRBD1. The CDR3 has 15 amino acids. V dropped 8 bases and J dropped 2; count of bases not matched to a gene: 7. Germline CDR1 MGHDK, CDR2 SYGVNS.

The rearrangement uses TRBV15 and TRBJ2-3; 8 bases line up with TRBD2. The germline V gene encodes CDR1 LNHNV and CDR2 YYDKDF (reference sequence). The CDR3 loop spans 14 amino acids. Trimming removed 5 bases from V and 6 bases from J; junction bases left unmatched: 7. CDR3 loop: CATSARGLVDTQYF. CDR3 nucleotide sequence: TGTGCCACCAGCGCTAGGGGACTAGTGGATACGCAGTATTTT. Full variable domain (outside the CDR3, taken from reference TRBV15 and TRBJ2-3): DAMVIQNPRYQVTQFGKPVTLSCSQTLNHNVMYWYQQKSSQAPKLLFHYYDKDFNNEADTPDNFQSRRPNTSFCFLDIRSPGLGDTAMYLCATSARGLVDTQYFGPGTRLTVL.

This sequence joins TRBV5-6 and TRBJ2-5, with D maybe TRBD1 (6 bases). The CDR3 covers 14 residues. Germline lookup yields CDR1 SGHDT and CDR2 YYEEEE. V shed 2 bases and J shed 9 bases, with 17 bases lying between them. The CDR3 DNA reads as TGTGCCAGCAGCTTTGGGACACCTGGAAGGGCCCAGTACTTC. Translation gives CASSFGTPGRAQYF.

This clone was recorded once. V gene TRBV3-1 (or the pseudogene TRBV3-2) combines with J gene TRBJ2-1, with 13 bases aligning to TRBD2. With V trimmed by 3 bases and J by 9 bases, 5 bases remained unmatched. CDR3 length equals 15 residues. The germline V gene has CDR1 LGHDT and CDR2 YNNKEL (reference sequence). The CDR3: CASSQRLAGGSEQFF. DNA of the CDR3: TGTGCCAGCAGCCAGAGACTAGCGGGAGGTAGTGAGCAGTTCTTC.

The gene calls are TRBV7-3 and TRBJ2-7, with 8 bases aligning to TRBD1. V trimming: 2 bases; J trimming: 6 bases; junction bases outside the gene matches: 6. This CDR3 has 14 residues. From germline, CDR1 is SGHTA and CDR2 FQGTGA. CDR3 region: CASSLSDRASEQYF. CDR3 in DNA: TGTGCCAGCAGCTTATCGGACAGGGCCAGCGAGCAGTACTTC.

The V and J genes are TRBV7-9 and TRBJ1-1; D is perhaps TRBD1 (5 bases). V was cut by 1 base and J by 1 base, with 13 bases left in between. CDR1 SEHNR and CDR2 FQNEAQ come from the germline V gene (reference sequence). There are 16 residues in the CDR3. CDR3 DNA: TGTGCCAGCAGCTTAGACCCCGTGGGGCGGAACACTGAAGCTTTCTTT. As protein: CASSLDPVGRNTEAFF.

The chain recombines TRBV27 with TRBJ2-7; 8 bases line up with TRBD1. CDR3 length: 18 residues. CDR1 MNHEY and CDR2 SMNVEV come from the germline V gene (reference sequence). The V gene end was trimmed by 7 bases and the J gene end by 4 bases; junction bases not matched to a gene: 21. The CDR3 sequence: CASILTTGVPPFLYEQYF. DNA for the CDR3: TGTGCCAGCATCCTTACGACAGGGGTACCCCCCTTCCTTTACGAGCAGTACTTC.

There are a few counts of this clone. This rearrangement joins TRBV7-3 to TRBJ2-7, with TRBD2 matching over 8 bases. Germline-derived CDR1 and CDR2 are SGHTA and FQGTGA. This CDR3 has 16 residues. Trimming removed 2 bases from V and 5 bases from J; junction bases left unmatched: 11. The CDR3 region has the DNA TGTGCCAGCAGCTTACGTCGTCCGGGAGGGCCGGACGAGCAGTACTTC. Protein product: CASSLRRPGGPDEQYF.

The chain recombines TRBV5-1 with TRBJ2-1, with 11 bases identical to TRBD2. V lost 4 bases and J lost 7; bases outside the gene matches: 7. This CDR3 region has 15 residues. CDR1 and CDR2 (germline): SGHRS, YFSETQ. The CDR3 sequence is CASSLIAGGQNEQFF. CDR3 bases: TGCGCCAGCAGCCTCATAGCGGGGGGGCAGAATGAGCAGTTCTTC.

The chain is built from TRBV12-2 and TRBJ2-1; the table's D gene call, TRBD2, was not cross checked with the DNA. TRBV12-2 corresponds to a pseudogene. There are 16 residues in the CDR3. CDR3 residues: CASRLIWLASYNEQFF. DNA of the CDR3: TGTGCAAGTCGCTTAATATGGCTAGCGTCCTACAATGAGCAGTTCTTC.